These 2 T cell receptor beta chains share one sample of origin, sequenced in a study of post-analysis software for immune sequencing data. Findings of the study overall: In patients, roughly five TRBV segments were more frequent than in controls, with TRBV5-6, TRBV5-1 and TRBV20-1 among them.

The antigens for these receptors are not known. Incorporated into the TCR beta cDNA libraries were unique molecular identifiers, which served to reduce PCR and sequencing biases. TCRdb reprocessed the PCR reads via MiXCR and lists one record per CDR3 protein. The sample records 750,000 to 950,000 distinct CDR3 sequences, 46% being singletons. The source material was blood. These receptors all come from a girl aged 10 to 17 with multiple sclerosis.

The V and J genes are TRBV12-3 or TRBV12-4 and TRBJ1-5, with D perhaps TRBD1 (5 bases). The length of the CDR3 is 12 residues. V lost 8 bases and J 6 bases, leaving 11 bases between the germline ends. This chain's CDR3 is CASWGEGQPQHF. The CDR3 DNA sequence: TGTGCCAGCTGGGGGGAAGGTCAGCCCCAGCATTTT.

The rearrangement links TRBV12-3 or TRBV12-4 to TRBJ2-5; maybe TRBD2 (5 bases). The CDR3 covers 16 residues. The germline V and J ends were trimmed by 1 base and 1 base, with 13 bases remaining between them. The CDR3 nucleotides are TGTGCCAGCAGTTTAGGTTGGCGGGCCTTCCAAGAGACCCAGTACTTC. Residues: CASSLGWRAFQETQYF.